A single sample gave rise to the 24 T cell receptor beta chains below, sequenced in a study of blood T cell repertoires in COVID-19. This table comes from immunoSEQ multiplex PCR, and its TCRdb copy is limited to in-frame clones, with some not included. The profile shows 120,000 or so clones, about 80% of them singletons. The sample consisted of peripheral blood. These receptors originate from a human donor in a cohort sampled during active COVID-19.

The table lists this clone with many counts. The CDR3 nucleotides read TGCGCCAGCAACCGACAGGGTGGTAATTCACCCCTCCACTTT. Protein product: CASNRQGGNSPLHF. The chain has TRBV23-1 and TRBJ1-6, with 7 bases matching TRBD1. TRBV23-1 is treated as an ORF (open reading frame) with a function not yet certain. The J segment lost 6 bases and the V segment lost 7 bases, leaving 6 bases of the junction unmatched. The CDR3 is 14 amino acids.

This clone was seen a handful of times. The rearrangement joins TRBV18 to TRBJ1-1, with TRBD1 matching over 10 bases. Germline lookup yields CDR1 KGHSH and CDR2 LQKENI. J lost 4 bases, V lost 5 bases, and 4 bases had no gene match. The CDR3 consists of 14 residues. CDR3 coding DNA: TGTGCCAGCTCAGGACAGGGGGGAGGCACTGAAGCTTTCTTT. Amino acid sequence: CASSGQGGGTEAFF.

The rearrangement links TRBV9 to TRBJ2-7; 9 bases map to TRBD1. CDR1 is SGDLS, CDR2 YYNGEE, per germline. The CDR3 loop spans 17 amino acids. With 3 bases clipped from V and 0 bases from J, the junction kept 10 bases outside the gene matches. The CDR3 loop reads CASSGTPGQGFSYEQYF. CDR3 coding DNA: TGTGCCAGCAGCGGGACACCGGGACAGGGATTCTCCTACGAGCAGTACTTC.

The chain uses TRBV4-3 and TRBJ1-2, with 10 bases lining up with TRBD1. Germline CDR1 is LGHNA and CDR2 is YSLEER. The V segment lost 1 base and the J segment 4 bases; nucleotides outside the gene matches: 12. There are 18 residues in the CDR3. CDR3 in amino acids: CASSQGNAGTGDLYGYTF. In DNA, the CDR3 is TGCGCCAGCAGCCAAGGGAATGCCGGGACAGGGGACCTCTATGGCTACACCTTC.

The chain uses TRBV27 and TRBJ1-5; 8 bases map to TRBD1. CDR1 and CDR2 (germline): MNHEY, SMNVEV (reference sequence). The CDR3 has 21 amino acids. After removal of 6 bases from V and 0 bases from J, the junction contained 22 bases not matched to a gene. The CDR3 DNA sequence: TGTGCCAGCAGCTCCATTCAAATACCGGGACAGGCCCCTTATAGCAATCAGCCCCAGCATTTT. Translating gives CASSSIQIPGQAPYSNQPQHF.

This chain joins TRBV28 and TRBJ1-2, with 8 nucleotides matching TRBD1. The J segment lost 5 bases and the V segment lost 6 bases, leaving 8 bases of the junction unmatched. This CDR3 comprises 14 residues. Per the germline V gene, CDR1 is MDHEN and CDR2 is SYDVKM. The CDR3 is CASRTQGAGYGYTF. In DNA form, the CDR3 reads TGTGCCAGCAGGACGCAGGGGGCTGGGTATGGCTACACCTTC.

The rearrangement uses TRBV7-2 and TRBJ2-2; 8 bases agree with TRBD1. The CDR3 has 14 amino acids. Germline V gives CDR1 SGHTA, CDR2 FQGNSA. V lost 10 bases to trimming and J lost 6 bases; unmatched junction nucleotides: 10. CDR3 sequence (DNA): TGTGCCACCCGTCAGGGGGCGCGGGCCGGGGAGCTGTTTTTT. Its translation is CATRQGARAGELFF.

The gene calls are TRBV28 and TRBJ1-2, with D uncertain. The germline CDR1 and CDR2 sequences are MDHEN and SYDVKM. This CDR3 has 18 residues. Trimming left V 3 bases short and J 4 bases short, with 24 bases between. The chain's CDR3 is CASSFSPIRLSRAYGYTF. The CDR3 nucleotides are TGTGCCAGCAGTTTTTCCCCTATACGACTCTCGAGGGCCTATGGCTACACCTTC.

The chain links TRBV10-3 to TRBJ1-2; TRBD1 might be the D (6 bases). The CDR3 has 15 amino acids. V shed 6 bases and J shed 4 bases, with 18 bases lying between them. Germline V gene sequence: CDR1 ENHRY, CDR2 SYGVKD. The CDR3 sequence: CAIRGAGLIGYGYTF. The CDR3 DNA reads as TGTGCCATCAGGGGGGCAGGGCTCATAGGCTATGGCTACACCTTC.

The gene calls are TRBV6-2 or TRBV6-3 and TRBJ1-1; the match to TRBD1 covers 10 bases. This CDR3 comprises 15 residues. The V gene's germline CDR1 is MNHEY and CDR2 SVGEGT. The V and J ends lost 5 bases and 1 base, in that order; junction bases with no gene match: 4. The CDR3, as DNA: TGTGCCAGCAGTGACCGGACAGGGGGGAACACTGAAGCTTTCTTT. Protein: CASSDRTGGNTEAFF.

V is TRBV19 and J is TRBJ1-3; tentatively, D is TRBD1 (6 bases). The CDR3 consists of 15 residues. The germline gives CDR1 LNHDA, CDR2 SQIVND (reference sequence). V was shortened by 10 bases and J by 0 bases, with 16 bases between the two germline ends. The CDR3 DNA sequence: TGTGCCACTCGGCCAGGGGATAGCTCTGGAAACACCATATATTTT. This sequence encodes CATRPGDSSGNTIYF.

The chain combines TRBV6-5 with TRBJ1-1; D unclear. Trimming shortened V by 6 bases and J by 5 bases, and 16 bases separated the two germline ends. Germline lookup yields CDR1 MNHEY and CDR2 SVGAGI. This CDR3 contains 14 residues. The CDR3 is CASRIRFAGTEAFF. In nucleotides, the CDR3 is TGTGCCAGCAGGATTCGTTTCGCGGGGACTGAAGCTTTCTTT.

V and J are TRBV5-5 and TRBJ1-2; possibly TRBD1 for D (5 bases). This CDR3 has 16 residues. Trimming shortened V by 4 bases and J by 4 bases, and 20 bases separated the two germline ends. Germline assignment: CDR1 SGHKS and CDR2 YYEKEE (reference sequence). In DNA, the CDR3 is TGTGCCAGCAGCGTAGATCAGGGTCCCCCTTTCTATGGCTACACCTTC. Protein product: CASSVDQGPPFYGYTF.

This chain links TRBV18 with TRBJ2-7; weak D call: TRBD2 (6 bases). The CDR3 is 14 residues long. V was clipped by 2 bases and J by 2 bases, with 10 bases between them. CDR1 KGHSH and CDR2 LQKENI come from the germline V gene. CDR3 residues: CASSPGQRAYEQYF. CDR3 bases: TGTGCCAGCTCACCAGGGCAGCGGGCCTACGAGCAGTACTTC.

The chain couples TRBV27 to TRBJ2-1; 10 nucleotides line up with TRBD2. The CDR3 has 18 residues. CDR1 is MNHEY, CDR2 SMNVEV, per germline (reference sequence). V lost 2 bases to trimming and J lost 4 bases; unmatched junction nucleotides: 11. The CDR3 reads CASSLKTRTSGIYNEQFF. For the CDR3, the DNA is TGTGCCAGCAGTTTAAAAACCAGAACTAGCGGGATTTACAATGAGCAGTTCTTC.

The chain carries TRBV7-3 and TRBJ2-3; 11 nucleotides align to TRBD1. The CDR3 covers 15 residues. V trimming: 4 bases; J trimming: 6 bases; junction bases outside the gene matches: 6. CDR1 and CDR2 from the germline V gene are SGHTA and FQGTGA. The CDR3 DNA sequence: TGTGCCAGCAGCTGGGGACAGGGGGAAAGGGATACGCAGTATTTT. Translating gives CASSWGQGERDTQYF.

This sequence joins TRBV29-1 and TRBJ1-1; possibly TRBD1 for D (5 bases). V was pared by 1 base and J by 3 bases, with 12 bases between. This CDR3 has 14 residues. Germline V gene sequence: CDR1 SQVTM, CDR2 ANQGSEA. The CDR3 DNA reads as TGCAGCGTTGAAGTAGGCGGGGGACACACTGAAGCTTTCTTT. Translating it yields CSVEVGGGHTEAFF. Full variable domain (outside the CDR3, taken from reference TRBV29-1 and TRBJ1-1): SAVISQKPSRDICQRGTSLTIQCQVDSQVTMMFWYRQQPGQSLTLIATANQGSEATYESGFVIDKFPISRPNLTFSTLTVSNMSPEDSSIYLCSVEVGGGHTEAFFGQGTRLTVV.

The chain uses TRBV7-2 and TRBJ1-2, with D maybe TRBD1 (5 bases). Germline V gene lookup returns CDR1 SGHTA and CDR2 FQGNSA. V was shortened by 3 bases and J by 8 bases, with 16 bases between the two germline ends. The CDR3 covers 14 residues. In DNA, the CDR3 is TGTGCCAGCAGCTTGTCCGGGCCGCGGGGCGGCTACACCTTC. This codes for CASSLSGPRGGYTF.

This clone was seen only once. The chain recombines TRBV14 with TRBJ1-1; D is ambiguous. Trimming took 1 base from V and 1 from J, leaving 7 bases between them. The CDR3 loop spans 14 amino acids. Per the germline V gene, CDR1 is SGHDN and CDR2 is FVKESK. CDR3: CASSQGPQNTEAFF. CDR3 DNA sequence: TGTGCCAGCAGCCAAGGTCCACAGAACACTGAAGCTTTCTTT.

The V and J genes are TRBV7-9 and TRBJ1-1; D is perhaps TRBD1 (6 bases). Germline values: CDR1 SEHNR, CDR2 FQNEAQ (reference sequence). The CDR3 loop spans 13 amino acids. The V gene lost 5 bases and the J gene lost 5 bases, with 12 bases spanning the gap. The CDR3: CASSQQGGTEAFF. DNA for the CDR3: TGTGCCAGCAGCCAACAGGGTGGGACTGAAGCTTTCTTT.

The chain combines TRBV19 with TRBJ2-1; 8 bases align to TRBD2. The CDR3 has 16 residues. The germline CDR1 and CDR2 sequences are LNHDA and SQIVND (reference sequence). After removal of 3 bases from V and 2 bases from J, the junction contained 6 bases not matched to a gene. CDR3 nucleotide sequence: TGTGCCAGTAGTATCGAGGGACTAGGACCCTACAATGAGCAGTTCTTC. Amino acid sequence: CASSIEGLGPYNEQFF.

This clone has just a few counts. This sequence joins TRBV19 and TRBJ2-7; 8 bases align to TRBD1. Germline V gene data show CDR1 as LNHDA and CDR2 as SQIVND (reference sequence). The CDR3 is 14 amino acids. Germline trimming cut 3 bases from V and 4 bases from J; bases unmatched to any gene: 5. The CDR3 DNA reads TGTGCCAGTAGTATCCCAGGGGGCCGTTACGAGCAGTACTTC. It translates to CASSIPGGRYEQYF.

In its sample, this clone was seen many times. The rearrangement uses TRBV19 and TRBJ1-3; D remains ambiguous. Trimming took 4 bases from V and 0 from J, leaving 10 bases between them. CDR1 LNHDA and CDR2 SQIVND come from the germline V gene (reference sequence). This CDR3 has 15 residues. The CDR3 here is CASSKTPGSGNTIYF. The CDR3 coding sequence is TGTGCCAGTAGTAAGACACCCGGCTCTGGAAACACCATATATTTT.

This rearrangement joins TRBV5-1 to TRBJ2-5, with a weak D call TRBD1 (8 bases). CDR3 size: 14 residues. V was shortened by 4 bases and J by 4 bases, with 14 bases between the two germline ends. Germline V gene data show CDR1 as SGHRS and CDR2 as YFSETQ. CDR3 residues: CASSPTGEGETQYF. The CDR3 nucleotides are TGCGCCAGCAGCCCGACAGGGGAGGGAGAGACCCAGTACTTC.